The 29 T cell receptor beta chains listed next were all sequenced from one sample in a study of blood T cell repertoires in COVID-19. Clones were sequenced by immunoSEQ multiplex PCR, and TCRdb holds only the in-frame ones, with some missing. The sample has some 140,000 clones; around 89% are singletons. Material: peripheral blood. The receptors originated from a man aged 45-65 years with active or convalescent COVID-19.

The chain has TRBV28 and TRBJ2-1; possibly TRBD1 for D (6 bases). Germline loops: CDR1 MDHEN, CDR2 SYDVKM. V was pared by 4 bases and J by 5 bases, with 18 bases between. The CDR3 contains 16 residues. The CDR3 is CASSSTTGSLDNEQFF. CDR3 DNA sequence: TGTGCCAGCAGTTCGACAACAGGGTCTTTAGACAATGAGCAGTTCTTC.

The chain combines TRBV18 with TRBJ2-1, with D perhaps TRBD1 (6 bases). This CDR3 has 15 residues. Deletions cut 5 bases from V and 10 bases from J, with 21 bases between. The germline CDR1 and CDR2 sequences are KGHSH and LQKENI. Here the CDR3 reads CASSSPDSRTGEQFF. The CDR3 DNA sequence: TGTGCCAGCTCATCCCCGGACAGCCGCACGGGAGAGCAGTTCTTC.

The J gene is TRBJ1-2, the V gene TRBV19; TRBD1 is a possible D gene (6 bases). Germline loops: CDR1 LNHDA, CDR2 SQIVND (reference sequence). The CDR3 has 15 residues. Trimming took 9 bases from V and 2 from J, leaving 19 bases between them. The CDR3 sequence is CASSRRTGNNYGYTF. Written as DNA, the CDR3 is TGTGCCAGCAGCAGACGTACAGGGAACAACTATGGCTACACCTTC. The whole variable domain, remainder taken from reference TRBV19 and TRBJ1-2, is DGGITQSPKYLFRKEGQNVTLSCEQNLNHDAMYWYRQDPGQGLRLIYYSQIVNDFQKGDIAEGYSVSREKKESFPLTVTSAQKNPTAFYLCASSRRTGNNYGYTFGSGTRLTVV.

The chain uses TRBV7-9 and TRBJ1-5, with no clear D. CDR3 length: 16 amino acids. Germline V gene lookup returns CDR1 SEHNR and CDR2 FQNEAQ (reference sequence). V lost 6 bases to trimming and J lost 4 bases, with 19 bases between them. DNA for the CDR3: TGTGCCAGCAGTCTGTTCGGGGATTGGGAAAATCAGCCCCAGCATTTT. It is translated as CASSLFGDWENQPQHF.

This sequence joins TRBV28 and TRBJ1-4; 11 bases match TRBD1. With V trimmed by 8 bases and J by 8 bases, 4 bases remained unmatched. Germline V gene lookup returns CDR1 MDHEN and CDR2 SYDVKM. The CDR3 runs 13 residues. The CDR3 nucleotides read TGTGCCAGCTTCCGGGACAGGGGGGAAAAACTGTTTTTT. Its translation: CASFRDRGEKLFF.

V and J are TRBV10-2 and TRBJ2-7; 10 nucleotides agree with TRBD2. The V gene end was trimmed by 3 bases and the J gene end by 3 bases; junction bases not matched to a gene: 2. Germline V lookup: CDR1 WSHSY, CDR2 SAAADI. This CDR3 has 14 residues. The CDR3 region is CASSDVAGGYEQYF. The CDR3 DNA reads TGCGCCAGCAGTGATGTAGCGGGAGGCTACGAGCAGTACTTC.

The chain uses TRBV4-3 and TRBJ1-6, with TRBD1 as a possible D gene (5 bases). This CDR3 is built from 14 residues. The ends were cut back, 0 bases at V and 9 bases at J, with 9 bases in the middle. Per the germline V gene, CDR1 is LGHNA and CDR2 is YSLEER. DNA of the CDR3: TGCGCCAGCAGCCAAGACTCCGGGGGTTCACCCCTCCACTTT. Amino acid sequence: CASSQDSGGSPLHF.

The chain employs TRBV19 and TRBJ2-3; weak D call: TRBD2 (7 bases). The CDR3 consists of 15 residues. Trimming took 2 bases from V and 7 from J, leaving 16 bases between them. Germline loops: CDR1 LNHDA, CDR2 SQIVND (reference sequence). The CDR3 protein is CASSITGGRSHTQYF. The CDR3 DNA is TGTGCCAGTAGTATAACGGGGGGCCGCAGCCATACGCAGTATTTT.

V is TRBV18 and J is TRBJ2-5; 7 nucleotides agree with TRBD2. The CDR3 is 14 residues long. Germline CDR1 KGHSH, CDR2 LQKENI. Trimming cost V 3 bases and J 4 bases; bases outside gene matches: 5. CDR3 in DNA: TGTGCCAGCTCACCTTCAGCGGGAATAGAGACCCAGTACTTC. It codes for CASSPSAGIETQYF.

The V and J genes are TRBV28 and TRBJ2-7; D is ambiguous. Trimming cost V 6 bases and J 3 bases, with 12 bases left between them. The CDR3 has 13 amino acids. CDR1 and CDR2 from the germline V gene are MDHEN and SYDVKM. The CDR3 DNA reads as TGTGCCAGCAGGTATCTTAACAGCTACGAGCAGTACTTC. Protein product: CASRYLNSYEQYF.

This chain connects TRBV5-1 to TRBJ2-5, with 7 bases lining up with TRBD2. This CDR3 region has 16 residues. J was trimmed by 4 bases and V by 7 bases; bases with no gene match: 16. Germline CDR1 SGHRS, CDR2 YFSETQ. CDR3 coding DNA: TGCGCCAGCCAAACAGGCCCTAGCGGAACGGCAGAGACCCAGTACTTC. It yields the protein CASQTGPSGTAETQYF.

The CDR3 region has the DNA TGTGCCAGCAGCTTCAGGGGGCAGGGCAATCAGCCCCAGCATTTT. Translation: CASSFRGQGNQPQHF. The V and J genes are TRBV11-3 and TRBJ1-5; 8 bases agree with TRBD1. V lost 3 bases to trimming and J lost 2 bases; unmatched junction nucleotides: 3. Germline-derived CDR1 and CDR2 are SGHNT and YENEEA. This CDR3 is 15 amino acids long.

J is TRBJ1-2 and V is TRBV6-2 or TRBV6-3; a weak D match, TRBD1 (6 bases). Germline V gives CDR1 MNHEY, CDR2 SVGEGT. This CDR3 is 13 amino acids long. V was shortened by 2 bases and J by 5 bases, with 9 bases between the two germline ends. CDR3 in amino acids: CASSYQGQYGYTF. In DNA, the CDR3 is TGTGCCAGCAGTTACCAGGGGCAATATGGCTACACCTTC.

CDR3 DNA: TGTGCCATCAGTGAGACTGGGCAGGGGGTTATCACCGGGGAGCTGTTTTTT. It encodes CAISETGQGVITGELFF. The rearrangement links TRBV10-3 to TRBJ2-2; TRBD1 matches at 7 bases. CDR3 length: 17 amino acids. CDR1 and CDR2 from the germline V gene are ENHRY and SYGVKD. V was pared by 2 bases and J by 4 bases, with 10 bases of the junction left unmatched.

This clone was seen a few times. V gene TRBV6-1 combines with J gene TRBJ2-7, with TRBD2 matching over 11 bases. This CDR3 comprises 14 residues. Unmatched junction bases numbered 2, after V lost 3 bases and J lost 4 bases. Germline CDR1 and CDR2: MNHNS and SASEGT. CDR3 in amino acids: CASSDLAGGYEQYF. The CDR3 nucleotides are TGTGCCAGCAGTGATCTAGCGGGGGGATACGAGCAGTACTTC.

CDR3 DNA: TGTGCCAGCAGCTTTATGGCGCCGGGACAGGGAATCCACGAGCAGTACTTC. This codes for CASSFMAPGQGIHEQYF. The chain carries TRBV7-8 and TRBJ2-7; 9 nucleotides align to TRBD1. The CDR3 loop spans 17 amino acids. The J segment lost 5 bases and the V segment lost 3 bases, leaving 14 bases of the junction unmatched. The germline gives CDR1 SGHVS, CDR2 FQNEAQ.

The genes are TRBV19 and TRBJ2-5; TRBD1 aligns across 12 bases. This CDR3 is 15 amino acids long. Germline lookup yields CDR1 LNHDA and CDR2 SQIVND (reference sequence). V gave up 7 bases and J gave up 5 bases; unmatched junction bases: 8. CDR3 protein: CASTGTGGLGETQYF. Written as DNA, the CDR3 is TGTGCCAGTACAGGGACAGGGGGCCTAGGGGAGACCCAGTACTTC.

This rearrangement joins TRBV3-1 (or the pseudogene TRBV3-2) to TRBJ2-5, with 7 bases lining up with TRBD1. J was trimmed by 5 bases and V by 5 bases; bases with no gene match: 14. The CDR3 covers 16 residues. Germline loops: CDR1 LGHDT, CDR2 YNNKEL (reference sequence). The CDR3 spells CASSGQKGQYGETQYF. The CDR3 DNA follows: TGTGCCAGCAGCGGACAGAAGGGACAGTACGGGGAGACCCAGTACTTC.

The chain carries TRBV18 and TRBJ2-1; 13 bases fit TRBD2. Germline V gives CDR1 KGHSH, CDR2 LQKENI. The CDR3 extends over 15 amino acids. Trimming removed 4 bases from V and 5 bases from J; junction bases left unmatched: 2. The CDR3 sequence is CASSRTSGGNNEQFF. The CDR3 coding sequence is TGTGCCAGCTCACGGACTAGCGGGGGAAACAATGAGCAGTTCTTC.

The chain carries TRBV19 and TRBJ1-5; 7 bases align to TRBD1. Germline CDR1 LNHDA, CDR2 SQIVND (reference sequence). V was clipped by 0 bases and J by 4 bases; unmatched bases: 6. This CDR3 contains 16 residues. The CDR3 is CASSIDMTGRNQPQHF. CDR3 in DNA: TGTGCCAGTAGTATAGATATGACAGGGAGGAATCAGCCCCAGCATTTT.

The chain links TRBV2 to TRBJ1-4; 10 bases match TRBD1. CDR3 size: 14 residues. Germline V CDR1 and CDR2: SNHLY, FYNNEI. V shed 6 bases and J 4 bases; nucleotides not matched to a gene: 2. CDR3 residues: CASRTGGSNEKLFF. CDR3 in DNA: TGTGCCAGCAGGACAGGGGGCAGTAATGAAAAACTGTTTTTT.

The table lists this clone with a few counts. The rearrangement joins TRBV29-1 to TRBJ1-2; a weak D match, TRBD1 (6 bases). The CDR3 covers 13 residues. Germline-derived CDR1 and CDR2 are SQVTM and ANQGSEA. Trimming removed 2 bases at V and 8 bases at J, with 15 bases between. The CDR3 DNA reads as TGCAGCGTTGAACGTCCGGGGGGCTGGGGCTACACCTTC. It is translated as CSVERPGGWGYTF.

V gene TRBV14 combines with J gene TRBJ2-7, with TRBD2 as a possible D gene (5 bases). Between the trimmed V and J ends, which lost 0 bases and 1 base, there was a span of 13 bases. Germline CDR1 and CDR2: SGHDN and FVKESK. The CDR3 sequence is 16 residues long. In DNA, the CDR3 is TGTGCCAGCAGCCAAGATCCTCGACTAACGTCCTACGAGCAGTACTTC. This encodes CASSQDPRLTSYEQYF.

The V call is TRBV5-3, the J call TRBJ2-5, with 9 bases matching TRBD1. TRBV5-3 belongs to the ORF category, with a function that is uncertain. This CDR3 contains 16 residues. V lost 0 bases to trimming and J lost 2 bases; unmatched junction nucleotides: 5. This CDR3 is CARSLDPGTGQETQYF. CDR3 sequence (DNA): TGTGCCAGAAGCTTGGACCCCGGGACAGGGCAAGAGACCCAGTACTTC.

This clone was seen more than once but under ten times. The chain combines TRBV5-1 with TRBJ1-3; no clear D. The germline V and J ends were trimmed by 4 bases and 0 bases, with 11 bases remaining between them. The CDR3 consists of 15 residues. The germline gives CDR1 SGHRS, CDR2 YFSETQ. CDR3 sequence: CASSLEAVSGNTIYF. For the CDR3, the DNA is TGCGCCAGCAGCCTGGAGGCGGTCTCTGGAAACACCATATATTTT.

The V gene is TRBV9, the J gene TRBJ2-5; 7 positions match TRBD1. CDR1 is SGDLS, CDR2 YYNGEE, per germline. Unmatched junction bases numbered 0, after V lost 3 bases and J lost 1 base. This CDR3 spans 13 amino acids. The CDR3 nucleotides read TGTGCCAGCAGCGGGACAGGCCAAGAGACCCAGTACTTC. This gives the protein CASSGTGQETQYF.

This chain links TRBV5-1 with TRBJ2-1; 9 bases line up with TRBD2. The CDR3 totals 15 residues. V gave up 4 bases and J gave up 4 bases; unmatched junction bases: 6. Per the germline V gene, CDR1 is SGHRS and CDR2 is YFSETQ. The CDR3 DNA follows: TGCGCCAGCAGCCCGAGCGGGGGGCGTTACAATGAGCAGTTCTTC. It translates to CASSPSGGRYNEQFF.

The chain has TRBV30 and TRBJ1-6; possible D gene TRBD1, 5 bases. The germline V and J ends were trimmed by 3 bases and 3 bases, with 12 bases remaining between them. This CDR3 has 15 amino acids. CDR1 GTSNPN and CDR2 SVGIG come from the germline V gene (reference sequence). The CDR3, as DNA: TGTGCCTGGAGGGTGACAGCGAACTATAATTCACCCCTCCACTTT. Translated, it gives CAWRVTANYNSPLHF.

V gene TRBV5-4 combines with J gene TRBJ2-5; the match to TRBD1 covers 10 bases. CDR3 length: 16 amino acids. Germline CDR1 is SGHNT and CDR2 is YYREEE (reference sequence). The trim removed 1 base at V and 3 bases at J, leaving 6 bases unmatched. DNA for the CDR3: TGTGCCAGCAGCTTGCCTCCGGGACAGGGGAAAGAGACCCAGTACTTC. Translation: CASSLPPGQGKETQYF.